This is a list of T cell receptor beta chains from one sample in a study of T cells in Graves' hyperthyroidism and ophthalmopathy. TCRdb passed the multiplex PCR reads through MiXCR, listing each CDR3 protein once. The sample consists of approximately 370,000 distinct CDR3 sequences, approximately 15% of them appearing once. The sequenced sample was blood. Every receptor here comes from a woman aged 25 to 39 with Graves' hyperthyroidism. CDR3s include the opening cysteine and the closing phenylalanine or tryptophan. A D gene is named only where the DNA matches it firmly. Rows may omit the clone size; those that give it use once, few, many or a size class.

cdr3_aa: CASSQLQGNTEAFF; cdr3_nt: TGTGCCAGCAGCCAATTACAGGGGAACACTGAAGCTTTCTTT; d_call: .; v_call: TRBV3-1; clone_size: many; j_call: TRBJ1-1
cdr3_aa: CSAIPLGTSLNTGELFF; cdr3_nt: TGCAGTGCTATCCCCCTCGGGACTAGCTTAAACACCGGGGAGCTGTTTTTT; d_call: TRBD2; v_call: TRBV20-1; clone_size: .; j_call: TRBJ2-2
cdr3_aa: CASSQGSGRAHGELFF; cdr3_nt: TGTGCCAGCAGCCAAGGTAGCGGGAGGGCCCACGGGGAGCTGTTTTTT; d_call: TRBD2; v_call: TRBV4-2; clone_size: many; j_call: TRBJ2-2
cdr3_aa: CAWTGGETQYF; cdr3_nt: TGTGCCTGGACAGGGGGAGAGACCCAGTACTTC; d_call: TRBD1; v_call: TRBV30; clone_size: many; j_call: TRBJ2-5
cdr3_aa: CASSQGDRRNTEAFF; cdr3_nt: TGCGCCAGCAGCCAAGGGGACAGGCGGAACACTGAAGCCTTCTTT; d_call: TRBD1; v_call: TRBV4-1; clone_size: many; j_call: TRBJ1-1
cdr3_aa: CSARSGDTIYF; cdr3_nt: TGCAGTGCTAGGTCCGGGGACACCATATATTTT; d_call: .; v_call: TRBV20-1; clone_size: few; j_call: TRBJ1-3
cdr3_aa: CASSLAPIYEQYF; cdr3_nt: TGCGCCAGCAGCTTGGCCCCTATCTACGAGCAGTACTTC; d_call: .; v_call: TRBV5-1; clone_size: many; j_call: TRBJ2-7
cdr3_aa: CASSRTQAYEQYF; cdr3_nt: TGTGCCAGCAGCCGTACACAGGCCTACGAGCAGTACTTC; d_call: .; v_call: TRBV3-1; clone_size: many; j_call: TRBJ2-7
cdr3_aa: CASSFHDRSGEQYF; cdr3_nt: TGTGCCAGCAGCTTCCACGATCGGAGCGGCGAGCAGTACTTC; d_call: .; v_call: TRBV7-2; clone_size: .; j_call: TRBJ2-7
cdr3_aa: CASSFQGWDQPQHF; cdr3_nt: TGTGCCAGCAGCTTTCAGGGTTGGGATCAGCCCCAGCATTTT; d_call: .; v_call: TRBV7-9; clone_size: few; j_call: TRBJ1-5
cdr3_aa: CASSIRTGDPTQHF; cdr3_nt: TGTGCCAGCAGCATTCGGACAGGGGACCCAACCCAGCATTTT; d_call: TRBD1; v_call: TRBV13; clone_size: few; j_call: TRBJ1-5
cdr3_aa: CASSERQAMNTEAFF; cdr3_nt: TGTGCCAGCAGTGAAAGGCAGGCGATGAACACTGAAGCTTTCTTT; d_call: .; v_call: TRBV6-1; clone_size: many; j_call: TRBJ1-1
cdr3_aa: CASSLNPGQGYYGYTF; cdr3_nt: TGTGCCAGCAGTTTAAACCCCGGACAGGGCTACTATGGCTACACCTTC; d_call: TRBD1; v_call: TRBV12-3/TRBV12-4; clone_size: .; j_call: TRBJ1-2
cdr3_aa: CASSAPRTDTQYF; cdr3_nt: TGTGCCAGCAGCGCCCCCCGGACAGATACGCAGTATTTT; d_call: .; v_call: TRBV9; clone_size: .; j_call: TRBJ2-3
cdr3_aa: CASSNHPSGNTIYF; cdr3_nt: TGTGCCAGCAGCAACCACCCCTCTGGAAACACCATATATTTT; d_call: .; v_call: TRBV7-6; clone_size: .; j_call: TRBJ1-3
cdr3_aa: CSARDLDWEKLFF; cdr3_nt: TGCAGTGCTAGAGATCTGGATTGGGAAAAACTGTTTTTT; d_call: .; v_call: TRBV20-1; clone_size: .; j_call: TRBJ1-4
cdr3_aa: CASIPGQGNYEQYF; cdr3_nt: TGTGCCAGCATTCCGGGACAGGGGAATTACGAGCAGTACTTC; d_call: TRBD1; v_call: TRBV28; clone_size: many; j_call: TRBJ2-7
cdr3_aa: CASSDGTGFEKLFF; cdr3_nt: TGTGCCAGCAGTGACGGGACAGGGTTTGAAAAACTGTTTTTT; d_call: TRBD1; v_call: TRBV2; clone_size: many; j_call: TRBJ1-4
cdr3_aa: CASSELASGYLSYEQYF; cdr3_nt: TGTGCCAGCAGTGAATTGGCTAGCGGGTACCTCTCCTACGAGCAGTACTTC; d_call: TRBD2; v_call: TRBV6-1; clone_size: .; j_call: TRBJ2-7
cdr3_aa: CASSAGTGRIYEQYF; cdr3_nt: TGTGCCAGCTCAGCAGGGACAGGGAGGATCTACGAGCAGTACTTC; d_call: TRBD1; v_call: TRBV18; clone_size: many; j_call: TRBJ2-7
cdr3_aa: CSARWGKGETQYF; cdr3_nt: TGCAGTGCAAGATGGGGCAAGGGAGAGACCCAGTACTTC; d_call: .; v_call: TRBV20-1; clone_size: .; j_call: TRBJ2-5
cdr3_aa: CASSIGTGETQYF; cdr3_nt: TGTGCCAGCAGCATCGGGACAGGGGAGACCCAGTACTTC; d_call: TRBD1; v_call: TRBV5-6; clone_size: .; j_call: TRBJ2-5
cdr3_aa: CAISSGPGEQYF; cdr3_nt: TGTGCCATCAGTAGCGGCCCGGGCGAGCAGTACTTC; d_call: .; v_call: TRBV10-3; clone_size: few; j_call: TRBJ2-7
cdr3_aa: CAWCPRDPRYEQYF; cdr3_nt: TGTGCCTGGTGCCCCCGGGACCCACGCTACGAGCAGTACTTC; d_call: .; v_call: TRBV30; clone_size: many; j_call: TRBJ2-7
cdr3_aa: CASSSSAGQDYKQYF; cdr3_nt: TGTGCCAGCAGTTCGTCGGCGGGACAGGACTACAAGCAGTACTTC; d_call: TRBD1; v_call: TRBV6-9; clone_size: few; j_call: TRBJ2-7
cdr3_aa: CASSPKAGTQVYEQYF; cdr3_nt: TGTGCCAGCTCACCGAAAGCCGGGACACAAGTCTACGAGCAGTACTTC; d_call: .; v_call: TRBV18; clone_size: many; j_call: TRBJ2-7
cdr3_aa: CASSLYPLTGEDWQPQHF; cdr3_nt: TGTGCCAGCAGTTTATATCCCCTAACAGGGGAAGATTGGCAGCCCCAGCATTTT; d_call: TRBD1; v_call: TRBV27; clone_size: .; j_call: TRBJ1-5
cdr3_aa: CASSDSGSSYNEQFF; cdr3_nt: TGTGCCAGCAGTGATAGCGGCAGCTCCTACAATGAGCAGTTCTTC; d_call: .; v_call: TRBV6-1; clone_size: many; j_call: TRBJ2-1
cdr3_aa: CASSQDQGKRRRGDTQYF; cdr3_nt: TGCGCCAGCAGCCAAGATCAGGGCAAACGGAGGAGGGGAGATACGCAGTATTTT; d_call: .; v_call: TRBV4-1; clone_size: many; j_call: TRBJ2-3
cdr3_aa: CASSPDSRSNQPQHF; cdr3_nt: TGTGCCAGCAGCCCCGATTCTCGGAGCAATCAGCCCCAGCATTTT; d_call: .; v_call: TRBV9; clone_size: .; j_call: TRBJ1-5
cdr3_aa: CASSLPGLNYGYTF; cdr3_nt: TGTGCCAGCAGCTTGCCAGGCCTCAACTATGGCTACACCTTC; d_call: .; v_call: TRBV5-5; clone_size: .; j_call: TRBJ1-2
cdr3_aa: CASRQGAAGNTIYF; cdr3_nt: TGTGCCAGCAGGCAGGGGGCGGCTGGAAACACCATATATTTT; d_call: TRBD1; v_call: TRBV28; clone_size: few; j_call: TRBJ1-3
cdr3_aa: CASSMPGRSYEQYF; cdr3_nt: TGTGCCAGTAGTATGCCAGGCCGCTCCTACGAGCAGTACTTC; d_call: .; v_call: TRBV19; clone_size: .; j_call: TRBJ2-7
cdr3_aa: CASGEPRTVGNTIYF; cdr3_nt: TGTGCCAGCGGAGAACCCCGGACAGTAGGAAACACCATATATTTT; d_call: .; v_call: TRBV6-1; clone_size: .; j_call: TRBJ1-3
cdr3_aa: CASSSPTGPYEQYF; cdr3_nt: TGTGCCAGCAGCTCCCCGACAGGGCCCTACGAGCAGTACTTC; d_call: TRBD1; v_call: TRBV7-9; clone_size: many; j_call: TRBJ2-7
cdr3_aa: CAWSVPIVGAQETQYF; cdr3_nt: TGTGCCTGGAGTGTACCTATAGTAGGGGCCCAAGAGACCCAGTACTTC; d_call: .; v_call: TRBV30; clone_size: many; j_call: TRBJ2-5
cdr3_aa: CVSQRTAGGRSEAFF; cdr3_nt: TGTGTCAGTCAGCGCACGGCAGGGGGTAGGTCTGAAGCTTTCTTT; d_call: TRBD1; v_call: TRBV19; clone_size: .; j_call: TRBJ1-1
cdr3_aa: CASSENFGRDSNTGELFF; cdr3_nt: TGTGCCAGCAGTGAAAATTTCGGTAGGGACTCGAACACCGGGGAGCTGTTTTTT; d_call: .; v_call: TRBV6-1; clone_size: few; j_call: TRBJ2-2
cdr3_aa: CASSITGGLGLGVREDHEQYF; cdr3_nt: TGTGCCAGTAGTATAACCGGCGGATTGGGCCTCGGGGTCCGCGAAGACCACGAGCAGTACTTC; d_call: .; v_call: TRBV19; clone_size: few; j_call: TRBJ2-7
cdr3_aa: CASRLTGGSNEQFF; cdr3_nt: TGTGCCAGCCGCTTAACGGGAGGCTCCAATGAGCAGTTCTTC; d_call: TRBD2; v_call: TRBV7-2; clone_size: many; j_call: TRBJ2-1
cdr3_aa: CASSLRDSNTGELFF; cdr3_nt: TGTGCCAGCAGCTTAAGGGACAGCAACACCGGGGAGCTGTTTTTT; d_call: TRBD1; v_call: TRBV7-2; clone_size: .; j_call: TRBJ2-2
cdr3_aa: CAISESRTGGSGELFF; cdr3_nt: TGTGCCATCAGTGAGTCGCGGACAGGGGGATCCGGGGAGCTGTTTTTT; d_call: TRBD1; v_call: TRBV10-3; clone_size: .; j_call: TRBJ2-2
cdr3_aa: CASSQVLAGVEQYF; cdr3_nt: TGTGCCAGCAGCCAAGTTCTAGCGGGAGTCGAGCAGTACTTC; d_call: TRBD2; v_call: TRBV3-1; clone_size: .; j_call: TRBJ2-7
cdr3_aa: CASSHPNTDRDGTDTQYF; cdr3_nt: TGTGCCAGCAGTCACCCTAACACCGACAGGGACGGCACAGATACGCAGTATTTT; d_call: TRBD1; v_call: TRBV27; clone_size: many; j_call: TRBJ2-3
cdr3_aa: CASSLILIVGKDTGELFF; cdr3_nt: TGTGCCAGCAGCCTAATATTAATAGTCGGGAAGGACACCGGGGAGCTGTTTTTT; d_call: .; v_call: TRBV7-2; clone_size: few; j_call: TRBJ2-2
cdr3_aa: CASSYSLDLSTNEKLFF; cdr3_nt: TGTGCCAGCAGTTACTCGCTCGATCTTTCAACTAATGAAAAACTGTTTTTT; d_call: .; v_call: TRBV6-5; clone_size: few; j_call: TRBJ1-4
cdr3_aa: CASSPRSGGTGELFF; cdr3_nt: TGTGCCAGTAGCCCCCGATCGGGGGGCACCGGGGAGCTGTTTTTT; d_call: TRBD2; v_call: TRBV19; clone_size: .; j_call: TRBJ2-2
cdr3_aa: CASSLLSGSATGELFF; cdr3_nt: TGTGCCAGCAGTCTCTTGAGCGGTAGCGCCACCGGGGAGCTGTTTTTT; d_call: .; v_call: TRBV12-3/TRBV12-4; clone_size: many; j_call: TRBJ2-2
cdr3_aa: CASSLSGTPDSGNTIYF; cdr3_nt: TGTGCCAGCAGCTTATCTGGGACACCCGACTCTGGAAACACCATATATTTT; d_call: .; v_call: TRBV7-7; clone_size: .; j_call: TRBJ1-3
cdr3_aa: CATSDSTGVAYNEQFF; cdr3_nt: TGTGCCACCAGTGACTCAACAGGGGTAGCCTACAATGAGCAGTTCTTC; d_call: TRBD1; v_call: TRBV24-1; clone_size: .; j_call: TRBJ2-1
cdr3_aa: CASSQTVDERGHNEQFF; cdr3_nt: TGCGCCAGCTCCCAAACCGTTGACGAGAGAGGACACAATGAGCAGTTCTTC; d_call: .; v_call: TRBV10-2; clone_size: .; j_call: TRBJ2-1